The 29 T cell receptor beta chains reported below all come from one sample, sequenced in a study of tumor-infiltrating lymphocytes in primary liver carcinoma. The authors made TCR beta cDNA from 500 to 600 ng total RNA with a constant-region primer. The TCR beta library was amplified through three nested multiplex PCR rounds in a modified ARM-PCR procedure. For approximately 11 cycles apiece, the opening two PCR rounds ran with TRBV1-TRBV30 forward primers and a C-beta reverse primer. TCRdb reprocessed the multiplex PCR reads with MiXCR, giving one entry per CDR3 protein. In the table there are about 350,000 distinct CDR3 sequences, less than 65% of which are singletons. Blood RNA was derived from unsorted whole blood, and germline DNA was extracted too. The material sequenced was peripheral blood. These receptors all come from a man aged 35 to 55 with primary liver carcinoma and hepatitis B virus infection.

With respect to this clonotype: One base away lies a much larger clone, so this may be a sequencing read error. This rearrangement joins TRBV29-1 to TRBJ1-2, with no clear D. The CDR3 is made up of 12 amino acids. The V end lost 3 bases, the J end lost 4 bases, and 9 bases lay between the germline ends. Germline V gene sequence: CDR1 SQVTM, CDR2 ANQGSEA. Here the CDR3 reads CSVEGNGYGYTF. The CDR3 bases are TGCAGCGTTGAGGGGAATGGCTATGGCTACACCTTC.

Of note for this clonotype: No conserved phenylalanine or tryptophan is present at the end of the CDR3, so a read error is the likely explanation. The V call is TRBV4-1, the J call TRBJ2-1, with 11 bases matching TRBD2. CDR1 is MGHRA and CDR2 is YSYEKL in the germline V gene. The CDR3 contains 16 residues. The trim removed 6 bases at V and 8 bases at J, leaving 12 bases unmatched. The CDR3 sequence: CASSELAGVRSDEQFY. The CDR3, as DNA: TGCGCCAGCAGTGAACTAGCGGGAGTCAGGTCGGATGAGCAGTTCTAC.

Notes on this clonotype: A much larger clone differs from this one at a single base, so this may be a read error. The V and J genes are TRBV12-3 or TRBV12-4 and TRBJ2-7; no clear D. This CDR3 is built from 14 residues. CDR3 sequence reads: CASTARAASHELYF. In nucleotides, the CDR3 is TGTGCCAGCACCGCCCGGGCCGCCAGTCACGAGCTGTACTTC.

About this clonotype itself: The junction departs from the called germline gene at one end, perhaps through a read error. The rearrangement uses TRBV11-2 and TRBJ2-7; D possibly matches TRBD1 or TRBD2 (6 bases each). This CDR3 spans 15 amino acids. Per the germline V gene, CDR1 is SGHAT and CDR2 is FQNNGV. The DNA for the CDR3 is TGTTCCAGCAGTCCCTGGGGGGCGCCGAGCTACGAGCAGTACTTC. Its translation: CSSSPWGAPSYEQYF.

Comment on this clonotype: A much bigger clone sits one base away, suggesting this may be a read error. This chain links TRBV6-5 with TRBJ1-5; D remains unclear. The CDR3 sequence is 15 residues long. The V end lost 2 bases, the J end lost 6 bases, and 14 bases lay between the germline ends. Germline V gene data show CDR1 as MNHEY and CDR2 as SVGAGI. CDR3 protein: CASSYGRRSCQPQHF. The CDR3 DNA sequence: TGTGCCAGCAGTTACGGCAGACGTTCCTGTCAGCCCCAGCATTTT.

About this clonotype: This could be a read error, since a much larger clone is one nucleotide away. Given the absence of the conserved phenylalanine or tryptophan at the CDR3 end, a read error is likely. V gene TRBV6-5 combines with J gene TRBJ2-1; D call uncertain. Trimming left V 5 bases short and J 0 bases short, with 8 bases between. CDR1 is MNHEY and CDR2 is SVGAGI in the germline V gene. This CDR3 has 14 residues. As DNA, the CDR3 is TGTGCCAGCAGTGTCGAGAGCTCCTACAATGAGCAGTTCTTA. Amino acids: CASSVESSYNEQFL.

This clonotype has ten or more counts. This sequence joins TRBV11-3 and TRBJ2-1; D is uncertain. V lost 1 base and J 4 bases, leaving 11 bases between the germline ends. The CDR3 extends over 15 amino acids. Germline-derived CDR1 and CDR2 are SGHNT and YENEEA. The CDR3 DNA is TGTGCCAGCAGCTTAGGCCAGTTCGGGTACAATGAGCAGTTCTTC. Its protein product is CASSLGQFGYNEQFF.

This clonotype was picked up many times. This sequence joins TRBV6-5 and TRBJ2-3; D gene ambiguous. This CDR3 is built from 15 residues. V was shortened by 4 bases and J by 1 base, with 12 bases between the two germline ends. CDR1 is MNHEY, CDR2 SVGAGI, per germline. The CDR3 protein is CASSSFGARTDTQYF. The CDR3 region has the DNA TGTGCCAGCAGTTCATTTGGAGCACGCACAGATACGCAGTATTTT.

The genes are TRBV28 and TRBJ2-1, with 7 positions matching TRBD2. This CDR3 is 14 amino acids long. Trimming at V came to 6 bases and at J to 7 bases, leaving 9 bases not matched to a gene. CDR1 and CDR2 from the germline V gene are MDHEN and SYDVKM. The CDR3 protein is CASSIGGVGNEQFF. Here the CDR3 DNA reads TGTGCCAGCAGCATTGGGGGGGTTGGGAATGAGCAGTTCTTC.

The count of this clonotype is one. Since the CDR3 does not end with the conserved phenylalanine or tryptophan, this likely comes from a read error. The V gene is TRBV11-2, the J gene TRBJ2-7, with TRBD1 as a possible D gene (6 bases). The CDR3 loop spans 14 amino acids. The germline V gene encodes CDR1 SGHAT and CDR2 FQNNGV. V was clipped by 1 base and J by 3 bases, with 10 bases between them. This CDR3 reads CASSLGGHGYEQYL. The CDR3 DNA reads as TGTGCCAGCAGCTTAGGGGGGCATGGCTACGAGCAGTACCTC.

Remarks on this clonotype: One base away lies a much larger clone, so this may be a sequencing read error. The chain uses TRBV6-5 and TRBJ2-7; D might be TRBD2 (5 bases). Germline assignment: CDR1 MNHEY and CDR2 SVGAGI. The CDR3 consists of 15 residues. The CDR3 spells CTSSYGGQLAYEQYF. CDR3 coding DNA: TGTACCAGCAGTTATGGCGGGCAGCTAGCCTACGAGCAGTACTTC.

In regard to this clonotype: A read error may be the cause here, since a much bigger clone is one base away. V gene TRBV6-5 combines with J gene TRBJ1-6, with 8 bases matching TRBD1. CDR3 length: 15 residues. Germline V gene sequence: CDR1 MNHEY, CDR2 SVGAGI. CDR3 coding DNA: TGTGCCAGCAGTTACTCGCAGGGGGCGAGTTCACTCCTCCACTTT. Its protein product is CASSYSQGASSLLHF.

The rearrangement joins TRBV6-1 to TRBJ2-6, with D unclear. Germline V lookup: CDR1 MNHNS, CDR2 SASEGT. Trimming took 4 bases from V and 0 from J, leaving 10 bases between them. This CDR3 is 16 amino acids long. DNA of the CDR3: TGTGCCAGCAGTGCTCGGCTACGCTCTGGGGCCAACGTCCTGACTTTC. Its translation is CASSARLRSGANVLTF.

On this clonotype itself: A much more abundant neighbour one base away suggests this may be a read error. The CDR3, as DNA: TGTGCCAGCACCCTGACCCAGATCACGATCGGGGAGCTGTTTTTT. Amino acid sequence: CASTLTQITIGELFF. The chain combines TRBV6-1 with TRBJ2-2; unclear D gene. CDR1 is MNHNS and CDR2 is SASEGT in the germline V gene. The CDR3 length is 15 residues. Trimming stripped 7 bases from V and 7 bases from J, with 19 bases between.

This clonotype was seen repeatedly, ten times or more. This chain's CDR3 is CASTSGRSGGTDTQYF. DNA of the CDR3: TGTGCCAGCACCTCGGGGAGGAGCGGGGGCACAGATACGCAGTATTTT. The chain combines TRBV12-3 or TRBV12-4 with TRBJ2-3, with 7 bases lining up with TRBD2. The V and J ends lost 7 bases and 1 base, in that order; junction bases with no gene match: 11. The CDR3 loop spans 16 amino acids.

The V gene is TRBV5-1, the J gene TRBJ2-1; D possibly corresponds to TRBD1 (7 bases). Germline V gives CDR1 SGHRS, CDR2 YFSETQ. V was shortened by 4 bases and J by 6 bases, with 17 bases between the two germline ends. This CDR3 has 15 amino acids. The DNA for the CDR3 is TGCGCCAGCAGCATGGGCCCCCAGGGGGGCAATGAGCAGTTCTTC. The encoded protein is CASSMGPQGGNEQFF. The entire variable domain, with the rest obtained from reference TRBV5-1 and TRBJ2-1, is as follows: KAGVTQTPRYLIKTRGQQVTLSCSPISGHRSVSWYQQTPGQGLQFLFEYFSETQRNKGNFPGRFSGRQFSNSRSEMNVSTLELGDSALYLCASSMGPQGGNEQFFGPGTRLTVL.

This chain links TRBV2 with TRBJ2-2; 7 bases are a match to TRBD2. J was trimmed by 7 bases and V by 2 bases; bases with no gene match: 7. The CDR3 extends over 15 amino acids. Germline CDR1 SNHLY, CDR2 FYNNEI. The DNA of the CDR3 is TGTGCCAGCAGTGAACGCGCGGGAGAACACGGGGAGCTGTTTTTT. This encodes CASSERAGEHGELFF.

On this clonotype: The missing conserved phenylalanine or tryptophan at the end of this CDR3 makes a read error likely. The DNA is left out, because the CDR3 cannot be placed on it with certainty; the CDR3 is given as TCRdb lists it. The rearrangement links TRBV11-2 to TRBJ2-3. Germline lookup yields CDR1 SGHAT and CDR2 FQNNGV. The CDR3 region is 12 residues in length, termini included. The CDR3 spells CASSLEWDTQNL.

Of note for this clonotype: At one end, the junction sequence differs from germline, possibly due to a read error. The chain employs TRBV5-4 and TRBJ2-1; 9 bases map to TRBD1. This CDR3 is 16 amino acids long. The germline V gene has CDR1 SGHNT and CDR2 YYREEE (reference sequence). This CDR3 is CVSRSPGTGRFDEQFF. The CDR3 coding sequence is TGTGTCAGCAGATCCCCCGGGACAGGGAGATTCGATGAGCAGTTCTTC.

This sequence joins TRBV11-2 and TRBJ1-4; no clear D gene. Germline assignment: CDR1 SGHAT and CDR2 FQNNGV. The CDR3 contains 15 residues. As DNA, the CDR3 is TGTGATAGCAGCTTAGATCGGGGTCTAGGTGAAAAACTGTTTTTT. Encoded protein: CDSSLDRGLGEKLFF.

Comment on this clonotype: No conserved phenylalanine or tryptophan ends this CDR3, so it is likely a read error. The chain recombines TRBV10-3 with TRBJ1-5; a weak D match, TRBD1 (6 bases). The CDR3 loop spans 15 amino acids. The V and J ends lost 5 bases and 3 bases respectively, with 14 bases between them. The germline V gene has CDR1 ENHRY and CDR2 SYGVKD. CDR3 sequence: CAISKGTTLNQPQHC. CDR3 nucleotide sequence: TGTGCCATCAGTAAAGGGACAACTCTCAATCAGCCCCAGCATTGT.

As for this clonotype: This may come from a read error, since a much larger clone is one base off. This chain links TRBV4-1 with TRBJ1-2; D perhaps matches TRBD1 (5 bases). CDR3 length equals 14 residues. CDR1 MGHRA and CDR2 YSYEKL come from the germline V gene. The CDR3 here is CASSQDGADYDYTF. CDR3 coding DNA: TGCGCCAGCAGCCAAGATGGGGCGGACTATGACTACACCTTC.

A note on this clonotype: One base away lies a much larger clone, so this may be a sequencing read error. The DNA of the CDR3 is TGTGCCAGCAGGCAGACTAGCGGGGCATGCAATGAGCAGTTCTTC. Translated: CASRQTSGACNEQFF. The chain couples TRBV6-5 to TRBJ2-1, with TRBD2 matching over 11 bases. V shed 6 bases, J shed 6 bases, and the junction held 7 bases outside the gene matches. The V gene's germline CDR1 is MNHEY and CDR2 SVGAGI. This CDR3 is 15 amino acids long.

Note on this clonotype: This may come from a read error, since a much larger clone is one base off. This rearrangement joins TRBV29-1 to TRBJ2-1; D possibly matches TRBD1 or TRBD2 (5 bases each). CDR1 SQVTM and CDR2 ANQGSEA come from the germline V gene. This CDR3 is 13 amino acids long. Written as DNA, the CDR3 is TGCAGCCTTGAACGGGTTCGGGGCACTGAGCAGTTCTTC. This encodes CSLERVRGTEQFF.

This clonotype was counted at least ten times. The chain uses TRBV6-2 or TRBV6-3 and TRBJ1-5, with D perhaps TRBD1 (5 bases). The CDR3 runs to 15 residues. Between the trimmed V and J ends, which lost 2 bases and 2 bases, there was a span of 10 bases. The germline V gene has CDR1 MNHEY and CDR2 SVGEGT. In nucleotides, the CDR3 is TGTGCCAGCAGTTACGGCGGGGGTGGCAATCAGCCCCAGCATTTT. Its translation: CASSYGGGGNQPQHF.

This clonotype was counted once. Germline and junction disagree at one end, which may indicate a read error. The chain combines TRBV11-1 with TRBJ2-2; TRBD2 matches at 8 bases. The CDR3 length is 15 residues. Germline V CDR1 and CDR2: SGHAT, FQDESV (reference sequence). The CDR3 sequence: CASGTKLAGPGDLFF. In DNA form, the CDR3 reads TGTGCCAGCGGCACGAAATTAGCGGGACCCGGGGACCTGTTTTTT.

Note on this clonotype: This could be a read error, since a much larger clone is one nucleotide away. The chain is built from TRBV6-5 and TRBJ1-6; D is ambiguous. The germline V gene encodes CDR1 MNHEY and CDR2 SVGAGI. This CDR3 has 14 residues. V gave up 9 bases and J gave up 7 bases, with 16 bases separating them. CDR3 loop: CARSLTWANSPLHF. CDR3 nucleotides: TGTGCCAGGAGCCTGACCTGGGCGAATTCACCCCTCCACTTT.

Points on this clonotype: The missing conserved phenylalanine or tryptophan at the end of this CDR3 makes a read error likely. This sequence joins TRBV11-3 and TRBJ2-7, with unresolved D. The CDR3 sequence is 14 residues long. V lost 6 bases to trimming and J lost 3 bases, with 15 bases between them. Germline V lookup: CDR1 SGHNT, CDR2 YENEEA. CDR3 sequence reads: CASREHGMDYEQYI. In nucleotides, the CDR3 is TGTGCCAGCAGGGAACATGGGATGGACTACGAGCAGTACATC.

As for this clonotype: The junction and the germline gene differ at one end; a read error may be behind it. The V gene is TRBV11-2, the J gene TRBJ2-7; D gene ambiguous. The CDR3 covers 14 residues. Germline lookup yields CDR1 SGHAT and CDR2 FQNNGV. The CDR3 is CTSSFLGRTYEQYF. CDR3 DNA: TGTACCAGCAGTTTCTTAGGCAGAACCTACGAGCAGTACTTC.